The 24 T cell receptor beta chains below were found in one sample sequenced in a study of neurological immune-mediated disorders. TCRdb recomputed calls from the 5' RACE reads with MiXCR, one row per CDR3 protein. Of more than 50,000 distinct CDR3 sequences listed, about 4.2% were seen once; the top ten hold 1% to 1.5%. Sequences were obtained from PBMCs. These receptors were collected from a man aged 25-45 years with multiple sclerosis.

There are many counts of this clonotype. J is TRBJ2-7 and V is TRBV29-1, with TRBD1 matching over 7 bases. The CDR3 has 13 amino acids. The V gene end was trimmed by 4 bases and the J gene end by 3 bases; junction bases not matched to a gene: 6. CDR1 is SQVTM and CDR2 is ANQGSEA in the germline V gene. The CDR3 DNA reads TGCAGCGTTGGACGACAGGGCGGCTACGAGCAGTACTTC. This gives the protein CSVGRQGGYEQYF.

This clonotype was found many times. The chain has TRBV20-1 and TRBJ1-4; possibly TRBD1 for D (5 bases). The CDR3 consists of 15 residues. Germline values: CDR1 DFQATT, CDR2 SNEGSKA (reference sequence). The germline V and J ends were trimmed by 3 bases and 0 bases, with 11 bases remaining between them. CDR3 nucleotides: TGCAGTGCTAGCCTTAGAGGGGCAACTAATGAAAAACTGTTTTTT. Residues: CSASLRGATNEKLFF.

This clonotype has a count of ten or more. This rearrangement joins TRBV11-2 to TRBJ2-7; D call uncertain. V gave up 0 bases and J gave up 1 base, with 10 bases separating them. Germline loops: CDR1 SGHAT, CDR2 FQNNGV. The CDR3 runs 15 residues. The CDR3 is CASSLDLARSYEQYF. CDR3 coding DNA: TGTGCCAGCAGCTTAGATCTTGCGCGTTCCTACGAGCAGTACTTC.

This clonotype was seen at least ten times. This CDR3 reads CSATYFGLTSPRETQYF. In DNA, the CDR3 is TGCAGTGCTACCTACTTCGGACTGACATCTCCGAGGGAGACCCAGTACTTC. V usage is TRBV20-1 and J usage is TRBJ2-5, with D perhaps TRBD2 (5 bases). This CDR3 comprises 17 residues. V lost 4 bases to trimming and J lost 5 bases, with 26 bases between them. The germline V gene encodes CDR1 DFQATT and CDR2 SNEGSKA (reference sequence).

This clonotype was recorded a few times. The chain couples TRBV5-6 to TRBJ1-1; maybe TRBD1 (5 bases). This CDR3 is 16 amino acids long. CDR1 SGHDT and CDR2 YYEEEE come from the germline V gene. Trimming took 4 bases from V and 2 from J, leaving 18 bases between them. CDR3 region: CASSAGTGLFNTEAFF. CDR3 nucleotide sequence: TGTGCCAGCAGCGCCGGGACCGGGTTGTTTAACACTGAAGCTTTCTTT.

Many counts were recorded for this clonotype. The chain has TRBV25-1 and TRBJ1-3; 7 positions match TRBD1. Trimming cost V 6 bases and J 1 base; bases outside gene matches: 9. Per the germline V gene, CDR1 is MGHDK and CDR2 is SYGVNS. The CDR3 consists of 16 residues. DNA of the CDR3: TGTGCCAGCAGCAAGACAGGGCTTAGATCTGGAAACACCATATATTTT. It encodes CASSKTGLRSGNTIYF.

This clonotype was counted at least ten times. V and J are TRBV6-5 and TRBJ2-3; D not resolved. CDR1 is MNHEY, CDR2 SVGAGI, per germline. Deletions cut 5 bases from V and 6 bases from J, with 15 bases between. The CDR3 runs to 14 residues. The CDR3 bases are TGTGCCAGCAGTGCCCTCACTTATAGGGATACGCAGTATTTT. It is translated as CASSALTYRDTQYF.

This clonotype was detected many times. The rearrangement uses TRBV29-1 and TRBJ2-3; D may be TRBD1 or TRBD2 (5 bases each). Trimming took off 4 bases at V and 2 bases at J, with 10 bases between the two ends. The CDR3 contains 13 residues. Looked up from germline, CDR1 is SQVTM and CDR2 is ANQGSEA. CDR3 DNA sequence: TGCAGCGTTGCTGGGACCAACACAGATACGCAGTATTTT. Protein product: CSVAGTNTDTQYF.

This clonotype was counted at least ten times. V is TRBV5-1 and J is TRBJ1-1; perhaps TRBD1 as D (6 bases). Germline CDR1 SGHRS, CDR2 YFSETQ. The V end lost 4 bases, the J end lost 0 bases, and 10 bases lay between the germline ends. The CDR3 extends over 14 amino acids. The CDR3 DNA reads as TGCGCCAGCAGCCCAGGGGAAATGAACACTGAAGCTTTCTTT. Protein sequence: CASSPGEMNTEAFF.

The table lists this clonotype with many counts. The chain carries TRBV4-3 and TRBJ1-1; 7 bases map to TRBD1. CDR1 LGHNA and CDR2 YSLEER come from the germline V gene. Trimming took 3 bases from V and 0 from J; bases not matched to a gene: 1. The CDR3 is 14 residues long. Here the CDR3 reads CASSQGQMNTEAFF. DNA for the CDR3: TGCGCCAGCAGCCAGGGACAGATGAACACTGAAGCTTTCTTT.

The table lists this clonotype with many counts. The chain recombines TRBV7-2 with TRBJ2-3, with 14 bases lining up with TRBD2. The CDR3 consists of 16 residues. CDR1 is SGHTA and CDR2 is FQGNSA in the germline V gene. V trimming: 3 bases; J trimming: 10 bases; junction bases outside the gene matches: 9. The CDR3 loop reads CASSFSTSGGAGAQYF. Written as DNA, the CDR3 is TGTGCCAGCAGCTTTTCGACTAGCGGGGGGGCCGGGGCGCAGTATTTT.

This clonotype has only a few counts. A junction boundary mismatches the germline segment, possibly from a read error. This chain links TRBV28 with TRBJ1-5; no reliable D call. The CDR3 spans 17 residues. Germline V gene sequence: CDR1 MDHEN, CDR2 SYDVKM. DNA of the CDR3: TGTGCCAGCAGCCAGAATTATAACATGGGCCTCTATCAGCCCCAGAATTTT. Encoded protein: CASSQNYNMGLYQPQNF. Filled out from reference TRBV28 and TRBJ1-5, the complete variable domain reads DVKVTQSSRYLVKRTGEKVFLECVQDMDHENMFWYRQDPGLGLRLIYFSYDVKMKEKGDIPEGYSVSREKKERFSLILESASTNQTSMYLCASSQNYNMGLYQPQNFGDGTRLSIL.

This clonotype was observed at least ten times. This chain links TRBV20-1 with TRBJ1-4, with 7 bases that match TRBD1. J lost 4 bases, V lost 5 bases, and 13 bases had no gene match. The CDR3 is made up of 16 amino acids. Germline CDR1 is DFQATT and CDR2 is SNEGSKA (reference sequence). The CDR3 nucleotides read TGCAGTGCTTTGAAAGGTGCAGGGGGAGTTAATGAAAAACTGTTTTTT. Protein product: CSALKGAGGVNEKLFF.

This clonotype showed up many times. This rearrangement joins TRBV6-2 or TRBV6-3 to TRBJ2-1, with 10 nucleotides matching TRBD2. This CDR3 region has 15 residues. Germline CDR1 is MNHEY and CDR2 is SVGEGT. The junction had 1 base not matched to a gene; V was cut back by 5 bases and J by 0 bases. The CDR3 nucleotides are TGTGCCAGCAGTATAGCGGGGGGCTCCTACAATGAGCAGTTCTTC. It translates to CASSIAGGSYNEQFF.

This clonotype was recorded many times. The rearrangement joins TRBV2 to TRBJ2-3; 15 bases are shared with TRBD2. CDR3 length equals 16 residues. The J segment lost 3 bases and the V segment lost 8 bases, leaving 6 bases of the junction unmatched. In germline, CDR1 is SNHLY, CDR2 FYNNEI. The CDR3 protein is CASGGLAGGGTDTQYF. The CDR3 DNA is TGTGCCAGCGGGGGACTAGCGGGGGGTGGAACAGATACGCAGTATTTT.

Many counts were recorded for this clonotype. The chain uses TRBV5-6 and TRBJ1-2; D might be TRBD1 (5 bases). The CDR3 consists of 16 residues. Germline V gene sequence: CDR1 SGHDT, CDR2 YYEEEE. With 3 bases removed from V and 4 bases from J, the gap between germline ends came to 19 bases. This CDR3 is CASSSRGEINSYGYTF. The DNA for the CDR3 is TGTGCCAGCAGCTCTAGGGGTGAGATAAACAGCTATGGCTACACCTTC.

The table lists this clonotype with many counts. The rearrangement joins TRBV12-3 or TRBV12-4 to TRBJ1-1, with 7 nucleotides matching TRBD1. The CDR3 contains 15 residues. V was clipped by 6 bases and J by 0 bases; unmatched bases: 7. The CDR3, as DNA: TGTGCCAGCAGCCGACGGACAGGTCTGAACACTGAAGCTTTCTTT. It specifies CASSRRTGLNTEAFF.

This clonotype was recorded many times. V is TRBV10-1 and J is TRBJ2-7; no definite D call. Germline lookup yields CDR1 WNHNN and CDR2 SYGVQD (reference sequence). This CDR3 is built from 14 residues. The V gene lost 3 bases and the J gene lost 0 bases, with 9 bases spanning the gap. The CDR3 loop is CASSDQHLSYEQYF. The CDR3 DNA reads as TGCGCCAGCAGTGACCAACACCTCTCCTACGAGCAGTACTTC.

The chain combines TRBV5-1 with TRBJ1-5; 10 positions agree with TRBD1. The trim removed 3 bases at V and 6 bases at J, leaving 3 bases unmatched. Germline CDR1 reads SGHRS; CDR2 reads YFSETQ. The CDR3 extends over 14 amino acids. CDR3 in amino acids: CASSWTGGGQPQHF. The CDR3 nucleotides are TGCGCCAGCAGCTGGACAGGGGGTGGTCAGCCCCAGCATTTT.

This clonotype has a count of ten or more. This rearrangement joins TRBV20-1 to TRBJ1-1; D may be TRBD1 (5 bases). V lost 5 bases, J lost 0 bases, and 13 bases lay in between. The length of the CDR3 is 14 residues. The germline gives CDR1 DFQATT, CDR2 SNEGSKA (reference sequence). CDR3: CSASHDSVNTEAFF. CDR3 coding DNA: TGCAGTGCTTCCCACGACAGTGTGAACACTGAAGCTTTCTTT.

This clonotype came up a few times. The chain carries TRBV12-3 or TRBV12-4 and TRBJ2-3; 8 positions match TRBD2. After removal of 7 bases from V and 4 bases from J, the junction contained 10 bases not matched to a gene. CDR3 size: 15 residues. This CDR3 reads CASNQGSGAPDTQYF. The CDR3, as DNA: TGTGCCAGCAATCAAGGTAGCGGGGCCCCAGATACGCAGTATTTT.

This clonotype was observed at least ten times. The gene calls are TRBV27 and TRBJ2-5; D is unclear. Germline V gene lookup returns CDR1 MNHEY and CDR2 SMNVEV (reference sequence). This CDR3 region has 14 residues. V lost 4 bases and J lost 1, with 10 bases in between. The CDR3 sequence: CASSSLATQETQYF. The CDR3 DNA is TGTGCCAGCAGTTCCCTGGCCACCCAAGAGACCCAGTACTTC.

This clonotype was seen at least ten times. The chain employs TRBV27 and TRBJ2-3, with D perhaps matching TRBD1 (7 bases). V lost 6 bases and J 2 bases, leaving 15 bases between the germline ends. The CDR3 has 15 amino acids. Germline CDR1 is MNHEY and CDR2 is SMNVEV (reference sequence). The CDR3 is CASRTDRDFTDTQYF. DNA for the CDR3: TGTGCCAGCAGGACCGACAGGGACTTCACAGATACGCAGTATTTT.

The rearrangement joins TRBV20-1 to TRBJ1-5, with TRBD1 matching 7 bases. V dropped 5 bases and J dropped 5; count of bases not matched to a gene: 6. Looked up from germline, CDR1 is DFQATT and CDR2 is SNEGSKA (reference sequence). The CDR3 sequence is 13 residues long. CDR3 region: CSALDRDHQPQHF. Here the CDR3 DNA reads TGCAGTGCTCTAGACAGGGATCATCAGCCCCAGCATTTT.